Only one count was recorded for the clone carrying this T cell receptor (beta chain). What it binds is not known. An end of the junction does not agree with germline; a read error may underlie this. This CDR3 region has 13 residues. CDR1 GTSNPN and CDR2 SVGIG come from the germline V gene (reference sequence). This specimen comes from a study of cytomegalovirus exposure and HLA in healthy donors. Notes on the study in general: In a later analysis, a missense DCLRE1C variant was linked to TCR beta V- and J-gene trimming. A later analysis found that most CMV-associated TCR beta chains appeared HLA-restricted. Of the V segments, some could not be distinguished, including TRBV6-2 and TRBV6-3, and were excluded.

60 Vbeta and 13 Jbeta primers were used in PCR. In the original workflow: Approximately 12 million of roughly 81 million unique TCR beta chains were shared, per a later count. Profiled with immunoSEQ multiplex PCR; TCRdb holds only in-frame clones, not every one. V, J and clone size reflect that table, while D and trimming were determined from the DNA. The sample contains around 150,000 clones, around 79% of which appear only once. The V and J genes are TRBV30 and TRBJ1-2; weak D call: TRBD1 (5 bases). The sample taken for sequencing was PBMCs. This sequence was found in a human donor in good health. Here the CDR3 DNA reads TGTGCCTGGAATGGGGGGATGGACTATGGCTACCCCTTC. Encoded protein: CAWNGGMDYGYPF.